This entry describes one TCR beta chain. This entry is derived from a study of blood T cell repertoires in COVID-19. Overall study: Researchers got acute and convalescent COVID-19 samples from the United States, Italy and Spain. T cells, B-cell-depleted T cells, or PBMCs supplied cDNA or gDNA.

The authors' processing: From reference gene primer amplification, estimates of nucleated cell counts were derived. Produced via immunoSEQ multiplex PCR; TCRdb's table is partial and in-frame only. V and J calls and clone size are copied from that table; D and trimming were computed from the DNA. The sample yields tens of thousands of clones, 85% seen once. The source of this sequence is a man between 65 and 79 years old with acute or convalescent COVID-19. The sequenced sample was peripheral blood.

The CDR3 is CASSFRVSYEQYF. The CDR3 DNA is TGCGCCAGCAGTTTCAGGGTCTCCTACGAGCAGTACTTC. This sequence joins TRBV5-1 and TRBJ2-7, with TRBD1 as a possible D gene (5 bases). Germline V gene data show CDR1 as SGHRS and CDR2 as YFSETQ. Trimming took 5 bases from V and 0 from J, leaving 9 bases between them. CDR3 length: 13 residues.